This T cell receptor (beta chain) was documented in a study of shared clonotypes between healthy human individuals. Study as a whole: Three plates were used per donor for CD4 naive, three for CD4 memory, two for CD8 naive and one for CD8 memory.

Germline CDR1 is SNHLY and CDR2 is FYNNEI. V was cut by 2 bases and J by 2 bases, with 9 bases left in between. This CDR3 contains 14 residues. Notes on this clone: Its antigen is not identified.

Findings and caveats of the study: Tissues were not sampled, only blood, and their repertoires likely differ. Compared with clonotypes that all four donors shared, non-shared clonotypes had lower generation probabilities. Estimated clonotype richness was generally higher in naive than memory subsets.

Assay: immunoSEQ multiplex PCR; the TCRdb copy retains only in-frame clones and omits some. The repertoire holds millions of clones, with over 85% as singletons. The genes are TRBV2 and TRBJ1-1; no definite D call. Sequencing was performed on naive CD4+ T cells from PBMCs. Subset defined: CD45RA+ positively selected. The source of this sequence is a man between 18 and 29 years old in good health. Some clones in this sample may be carry-over from other donors' samples. The CDR3 loop reads CASSEFIGNTEAFF. CDR3 bases: TGTGCCAGCAGTGAATTCATAGGCAACACTGAAGCTTTCTTT. Supplemented by reference TRBV2 and TRBJ1-1, the full variable domain reads EPEVTQTPSHQVTQMGQEVILRCVPISNHLYFYWYRQILGQKVEFLVSFYNNEISEKSEIFDDQFSVERPDGSNFTLKIRSTKLEDSAMYFCASSEFIGNTEAFFGQGTRLTVV.